These 21 T cell receptor beta chains share one sample of origin, sequenced in a study of vaccination and CD4 T cells after COVID-19. The treatment denotes: approximately 10-day PBMC culture with coronavirus spike peptide pools or control peptides (ViraFEST assay). The Oncomine TCR Beta short-read assay was applied to DNA of cultured CD4+ T cells. TCRdb ran MiXCR on the PCR reads and lists one entry per CDR3 protein. The sample includes around 4,500 distinct CDR3 sequences, around 45% of them seen just once. Antigens of these TCRs are unknown. The sequencing sample was made of CD4+ T cells from blood, cultured in vitro. All receptors derive from a human donor who had recovered from COVID-19.

By sample fraction, this clonotype is medium-sized. This chain connects TRBV20-1 to TRBJ1-6; TRBD1 might be the D (6 bases). Trimming took 5 bases from V and 0 from J, leaving 26 bases between them. The CDR3 spans 20 residues. From germline, CDR1 is DFQATT and CDR2 SNEGSKA (reference sequence). This CDR3 reads CSAPLLGPAGASSYNSPLHF. CDR3 DNA: TGCAGTGCTCCCCTTCTCGGACCCGCGGGGGCGAGCTCCTATAATTCACCCCTCCACTTT.

This clonotype occurred a few times. The chain carries TRBV2 and TRBJ1-2; D possibly corresponds to TRBD1 (6 bases). The V gene lost 6 bases and the J gene lost 6 bases, with 11 bases spanning the gap. CDR3 length: 12 amino acids. The germline CDR1 and CDR2 sequences are SNHLY and FYNNEI. The CDR3 bases are TGTGCCAGCAGGGACAGACCAGATGGCTACACCTTC. This gives the protein CASRDRPDGYTF.

This clonotype was seen only once. V gene TRBV6-1 combines with J gene TRBJ2-5; unclear D gene. V shed 3 bases and J shed 2 bases, with 10 bases lying between them. The germline V gene has CDR1 MNHNS and CDR2 SASEGT. The CDR3 runs to 14 residues. The CDR3 DNA reads TGTGCCAGCAGTGAGGTAGCCTTACAAGAGACCCAGTACTTC. Translating gives CASSEVALQETQYF.

The chain combines TRBV24-1 with TRBJ2-3; D unclear. This CDR3 has 14 residues. Between the trimmed V and J ends, which lost 1 base and 1 base, there was a span of 5 bases. The germline gives CDR1 KGHDR, CDR2 SFDVKD. The CDR3 region is CATSDFYGTDTQYF. In nucleotides, the CDR3 is TGTGCCACCAGTGATTTCTATGGCACAGATACGCAGTATTTT.

This clonotype has only a few counts. The chain couples TRBV7-2 to TRBJ2-7; 7 bases are shared with TRBD1. CDR1 is SGHTA and CDR2 is FQGNSA in the germline V gene. V lost 3 bases to trimming and J lost 0 bases; unmatched junction nucleotides: 5. This CDR3 has 15 residues. The CDR3 reads CASSLGTVSSYEQYF. The CDR3 nucleotides read TGTGCCAGCAGCTTGGGGACAGTAAGCTCCTACGAGCAGTACTTC.

V is TRBV7-2 and J is TRBJ1-4, with TRBD1 matching over 8 bases. V gave up 5 bases and J gave up 7 bases; unmatched junction bases: 12. CDR3 size: 16 residues. The V gene's germline CDR1 is SGHTA and CDR2 FQGNSA. CDR3 coding DNA: TGTGCCAGCAGCCCAGGGGGCAGGGGAGTCGGTGAAAAACTGTTTTTT. Translating gives CASSPGGRGVGEKLFF.

The chain recombines TRBV20-1 with TRBJ1-5; the match to TRBD1 covers 7 bases. This CDR3 spans 15 amino acids. Germline values: CDR1 DFQATT, CDR2 SNEGSKA (reference sequence). V gave up 5 bases and J gave up 0 bases; unmatched junction bases: 7. In DNA form, the CDR3 reads TGCAGTGCTGGCTGGGACAGTAATAGCAATCAGCCCCAGCATTTT. Residues: CSAGWDSNSNQPQHF.

The J gene is TRBJ2-7, the V gene TRBV20-1, with 8 bases that match TRBD2. With V trimmed by 6 bases and J by 2 bases, 12 bases remained unmatched. CDR1 DFQATT and CDR2 SNEGSKA come from the germline V gene (reference sequence). This CDR3 region has 15 residues. The CDR3 reads CSATRGVGSPYEQYF. In DNA, the CDR3 is TGCAGTGCCACGCGGGGGGTGGGTAGCCCCTACGAGCAGTACTTC.

V and J are TRBV11-2 and TRBJ2-7, with a tentative D call TRBD2 (7 bases). V was shortened by 5 bases and J by 4 bases, with 21 bases between the two germline ends. Germline values: CDR1 SGHAT, CDR2 FQNNGV. The CDR3 is 16 amino acids. CDR3 in amino acids: CASSRGGSGTSYEQYF. The CDR3 DNA sequence: TGTGCCAGCAGCCGAGGGGGAAGCGGGACCTCTTACGAGCAGTACTTC.

The genes are TRBV2 and TRBJ2-5; D is possibly TRBD2 (5 bases). The germline gives CDR1 SNHLY, CDR2 FYNNEI. CDR3 length equals 13 residues. Trimming removed 5 bases from V and 2 bases from J, with 9 bases in between. This CDR3 reads CASSRERQETQYF. CDR3 DNA sequence: TGTGCCAGCAGTAGGGAGCGACAAGAGACCCAGTACTTC.

This clonotype has only a few counts. The rearrangement links TRBV7-2 to TRBJ2-7; the D gene is possibly TRBD2 (6 bases). Germline V gene sequence: CDR1 SGHTA, CDR2 FQGNSA. Deletions cut 5 bases from V and 8 bases from J, with 16 bases between. The CDR3 totals 13 residues. CDR3 DNA: TGTGCCAGCAGCGAACGACGGGACTTACAGCAGTACTTC. The encoded protein is CASSERRDLQQYF.

The chain employs TRBV24-1 and TRBJ2-3; possible D gene TRBD1, 6 bases. The CDR3 has 16 residues. Germline V gene sequence: CDR1 KGHDR, CDR2 SFDVKD. V lost 0 bases and J 1 base, leaving 10 bases between the germline ends. As DNA, the CDR3 is TGTGCCACCAGTGATTTGACAGGGCTGGGCACAGATACGCAGTATTTT. Amino acids: CATSDLTGLGTDTQYF.

The J gene is TRBJ2-7, the V gene TRBV12-3 or TRBV12-4; D is tentatively TRBD1 or TRBD2 (7 bases each). The CDR3 runs 13 residues. V shed 2 bases and J shed 4 bases, with 9 bases lying between them. CDR3 nucleotide sequence: TGTGCCAGCAGTTTACAGGGGGGGTACGAGCAGTACTTC. Protein product: CASSLQGGYEQYF.

This rearrangement joins TRBV2 to TRBJ2-3, with 8 bases lining up with TRBD2. CDR3 length equals 16 residues. Germline V CDR1 and CDR2: SNHLY, FYNNEI. V shed 3 bases, J shed 1 base, and the junction held 6 bases outside the gene matches. CDR3 in DNA: TGTGCCAGCAGTGACCCCCCAGCGGGAGGCACAGATACGCAGTATTTT. Residues: CASSDPPAGGTDTQYF.

In this sample, this clonotype turned up a few times. V is TRBV7-9 and J is TRBJ1-5; 9 bases align to TRBD1. CDR1 and CDR2 (germline): SEHNR, FQNEAQ (reference sequence). The CDR3 is made up of 16 amino acids. After removal of 1 base from V and 0 bases from J, the junction contained 1 base not matched to a gene. CDR3 sequence reads: CASSLGGQGSNQPQHF. In nucleotides, the CDR3 is TGTGCCAGCAGCTTAGGGGGACAGGGTAGCAATCAGCCCCAGCATTTT. Full variable domain (rest looked up from reference TRBV7-9 and TRBJ1-5): DTGVSQNPRHKITKRGQNVTFRCDPISEHNRLYWYRQTLGQGPEFLTYFQNEAQLEKSRLLSDRFSAERPKGSFSTLEIQRTEQGDSAMYLCASSLGGQGSNQPQHFGDGTRLSIL.

The genes are TRBV4-2 and TRBJ1-5; D not resolved. The CDR3 spans 17 residues. The germline V gene has CDR1 LGHNA and CDR2 YNFKEQ. Between the trimmed V and J ends, which lost 2 bases and 4 bases, there was a span of 18 bases. CDR3 in amino acids: CASSQFLRSEENQPQHF. In DNA form, the CDR3 reads TGTGCCAGCAGCCAATTTCTAAGGTCAGAAGAGAATCAGCCCCAGCATTTT.

The chain is built from TRBV6-2 or TRBV6-3 and TRBJ2-4; D is ambiguous. V lost 2 bases, J lost 7 bases, and 15 bases lay in between. The CDR3 has 15 amino acids. CDR1 and CDR2 (germline): MNHEY, SVGEGT. The CDR3, as DNA: TGTGCCAGCAGTTACGATTCGGCATACGAGAACATTCAGTACTTC. This sequence encodes CASSYDSAYENIQYF.

The chain links TRBV6-5 to TRBJ1-6; the D gene is possibly TRBD1 (5 bases). Germline CDR1 MNHEY, CDR2 SVGAGI. The ends were cut back, 2 bases at V and 7 bases at J, with 15 bases in the middle. CDR3 length: 16 residues. The CDR3 bases are TGTGCCAGCAGTTACCTGCCCGGGGCAGGCAATTCACCCCTCCACTTT. Translated: CASSYLPGAGNSPLHF.

Judged by abundance, this clonotype is large (0.1 to 1%). Here the CDR3 reads CANTEGVLSNQPQHF. The CDR3 DNA follows: TGTGCCAATACTGAAGGGGTACTAAGCAATCAGCCCCAGCATTTT. The chain carries TRBV21-1 and TRBJ1-5; TRBD1 is the table's D call and was not checked against the DNA. TRBV21-1 is designated a pseudogene. This CDR3 has 15 amino acids.

The rearrangement links TRBV15 to TRBJ2-5; 13 bases agree with TRBD2. Germline lookup yields CDR1 LNHNV and CDR2 YYDKDF (reference sequence). The J segment lost 5 bases and the V segment lost 5 bases, leaving 5 bases of the junction unmatched. This CDR3 spans 15 amino acids. The CDR3: CATSLGLAGTETQYF. CDR3 sequence (DNA): TGTGCCACCAGCCTGGGACTAGCGGGGACGGAGACCCAGTACTTC.

This clonotype came up once. The genes are TRBV19 and TRBJ2-7; possible D gene TRBD1, 6 bases. The V and J ends lost 5 bases and 3 bases respectively, with 11 bases between them. This CDR3 has 13 amino acids. CDR1 LNHDA and CDR2 SQIVND come from the germline V gene (reference sequence). The CDR3 coding sequence is TGTGCCAGTAGTCCAGGGGTAGGCTACGAGCAGTACTTC. Its protein is CASSPGVGYEQYF. The entire variable domain, with the rest obtained from reference TRBV19 and TRBJ2-7, is as follows: DGGITQSPKYLFRKEGQNVTLSCEQNLNHDAMYWYRQDPGQGLRLIYYSQIVNDFQKGDIAEGYSVSREKKESFPLTVTSAQKNPTAFYLCASSPGVGYEQYFGPGTRLTVT.